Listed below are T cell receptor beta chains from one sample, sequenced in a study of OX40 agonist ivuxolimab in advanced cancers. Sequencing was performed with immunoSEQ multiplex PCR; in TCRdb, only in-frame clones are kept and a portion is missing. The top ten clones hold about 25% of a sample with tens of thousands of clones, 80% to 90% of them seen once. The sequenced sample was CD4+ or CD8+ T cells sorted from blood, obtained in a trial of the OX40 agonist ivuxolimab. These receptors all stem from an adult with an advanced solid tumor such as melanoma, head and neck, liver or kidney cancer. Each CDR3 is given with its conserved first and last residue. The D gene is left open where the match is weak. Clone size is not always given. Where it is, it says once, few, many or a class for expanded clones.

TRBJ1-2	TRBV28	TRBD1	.	TGTGCCAGCAGTCCTCAGGGGGCGTATGGCTACACCTTC	CASSPQGAYGYTF
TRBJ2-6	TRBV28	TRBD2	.	TGTGCCAGCAGTTTCGTAGCGGGTGGGGCCAACGTCCTGACTTTC	CASSFVAGGANVLTF
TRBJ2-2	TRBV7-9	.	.	TGTGCCAGCAGCTCAACTCTAGGGTCCACCGGGGAGCTGTTTTTT	CASSSTLGSTGELFF
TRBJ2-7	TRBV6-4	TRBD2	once	TGTGCCAGCGTGACTAGCGGGCGGAGCTCCTACGAGCAGTACTTC	CASVTSGRSSYEQYF
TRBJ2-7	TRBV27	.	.	TGTGCCAGCAGTGACACTGACGGGAAAGAGCAGTACTTC	CASSDTDGKEQYF
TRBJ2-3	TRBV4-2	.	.	TGTGCCAGCAGCCAAACTAGCACAGATACGCAGTATTTT	CASSQTSTDTQYF
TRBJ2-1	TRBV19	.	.	TGTGCCAGTAGTATTGAGGGAATCGCTTACAATGAGCAGTTCTTC	CASSIEGIAYNEQFF
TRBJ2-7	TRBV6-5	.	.	TGTGCCAGCAGTTACGGTACCTCCTACGAGCAGTACTTC	CASSYGTSYEQYF
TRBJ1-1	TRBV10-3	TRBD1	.	TGTGCCATCAGTGACCCGACAGGGAGGGACACTGAAGCTTTCTTT	CAISDPTGRDTEAFF
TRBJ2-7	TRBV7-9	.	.	TGTGCCAGCAGCTCCCTGTCCTCCTACGAGCAGTACTTC	CASSSLSSYEQYF
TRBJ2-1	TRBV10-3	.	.	TGTGCCATCAGTGAGTCGACGTACACCGAGCAGTTCTTC	CAISESTYTEQFF
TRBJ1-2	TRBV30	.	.	TGTGCCTGGAGTGTACTTGGGACCGGTGCTAACTATGGCTACACCTTC	CAWSVLGTGANYGYTF
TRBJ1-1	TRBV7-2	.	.	TGTGCCAGCAGATCGAACGGATGGGTGAACACTGAAGCTTTCTTT	CASRSNGWVNTEAFF
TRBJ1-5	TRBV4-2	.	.	TGTGCCAGCAGCCAAGCACTTTCCCAGCCCCAGCATTTT	CASSQALSQPQHF
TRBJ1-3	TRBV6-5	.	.	TGTGCCAGCAGTTACTCATGGGGGTCTGGAAACACCATATATTTT	CASSYSWGSGNTIYF
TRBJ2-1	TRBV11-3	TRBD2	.	TGTGCCGGACGCATCGATAGCGGGAGATTGAGTAATGAGCAGTTCTTC	CAGRIDSGRLSNEQFF
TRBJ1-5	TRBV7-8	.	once	TGTGCCAGCAGCTTAGGGATACTGGGCGATCAGCCCCAGCATTTT	CASSLGILGDQPQHF
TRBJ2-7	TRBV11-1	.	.	TGTGCCAGCAGCTTGGTTGGCCGCCTCTACGAGCAGTACTTC	CASSLVGRLYEQYF
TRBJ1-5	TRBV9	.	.	TGTGCCAGCAGCCCAGGCGGAGGTCAGCCCCAGCATTTT	CASSPGGGQPQHF
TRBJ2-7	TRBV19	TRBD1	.	TGTGCCAGTGGCCCTTTTCCGGGACAGGGATGGAACGAGCAGTACTTC	CASGPFPGQGWNEQYF
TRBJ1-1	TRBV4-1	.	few	TGCGCCAGCAGCCACCACTCGACTCAGCCAGGTTTT	CASSHHSTQPGF
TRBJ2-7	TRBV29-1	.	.	TGCAGCGTTGGTGGCAGTTCCTACGAGCAGTACTTC	CSVGGSSYEQYF
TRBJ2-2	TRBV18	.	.	TGTGCCAGCTCACCTGCTCAGGACAGCACCGGGGAGCTGTTTTTT	CASSPAQDSTGELFF
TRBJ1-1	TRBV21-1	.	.	TGTGCCAGCAGCACCCCTACGGGCGGTTTCTTT	CASSTPTGGFF
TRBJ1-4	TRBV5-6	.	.	TGTGCCAGCAGTTCGGACACCTCCCCAACTAATGAAAAACTGTTTTTT	CASSSDTSPTNEKLFF
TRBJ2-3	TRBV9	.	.	TGTGCCAGCAGCGCCACAGGGATTTGGGGCACAGATACGCAGTATTTT	CASSATGIWGTDTQYF
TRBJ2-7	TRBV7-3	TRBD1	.	TGTGCCAGCAGCTTTGGACAGGGGGGGAACTACGAGCAGTACTTC	CASSFGQGGNYEQYF
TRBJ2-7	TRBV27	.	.	TGTGCCAGCAGTCCCGGTTCGACGGGGACTCGGGAGCAGTACTTC	CASSPGSTGTREQYF
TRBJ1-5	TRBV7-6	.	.	TGTGCCAGCAGCAAGCGGGGTAATCAGCCCCAGCATTTT	CASSKRGNQPQHF
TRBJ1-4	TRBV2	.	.	TGTGCCAGCACCCCTCTAGCACGATTCGCCGAGACAAAACTGTTTTTT	CASTPLARFAETKLFF
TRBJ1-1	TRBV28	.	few	TGTGCCAGCAGCTTGACCAGGGGTCATACTGAAGCTTTCTTT	CASSLTRGHTEAFF
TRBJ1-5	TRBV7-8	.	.	TGTGCCAGCAGCTCCACCACATGGGACAGCAATCAGCCCCAGCATTTT	CASSSTTWDSNQPQHF
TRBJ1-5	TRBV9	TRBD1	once	TGTGCCAGCAGCGACACAGGGGTGGGCAATCAGCCCCAGCATTTT	CASSDTGVGNQPQHF
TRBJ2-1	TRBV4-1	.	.	TGCGCCAGCAGCCAAGCCTGGGGGGAGCAGTTCTTC	CASSQAWGEQFF
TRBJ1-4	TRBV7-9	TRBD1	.	TGTGCCAGCAGCTTAGACCCCCTGACAGGGGGAGACAAGGAACTGTTTTTT	CASSLDPLTGGDKELFF
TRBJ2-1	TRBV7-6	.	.	TGTGCCAGCAGCCTAATCCGAACAGGGTCGAATGAGCAGTTCTTC	CASSLIRTGSNEQFF
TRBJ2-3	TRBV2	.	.	TGTGCCAGCAGTGAAGCCTGGTCAGATACGCAGTATTTT	CASSEAWSDTQYF
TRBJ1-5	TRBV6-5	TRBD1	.	TGTGCCAGCAGCCAGGGGGGGGGCAATCAGCCCCAGCATTTT	CASSQGGGNQPQHF
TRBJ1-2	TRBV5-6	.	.	TGTGCCAGCAGCTTCGGCGGCCCTGCTAGGGGTGGCTACACCTTC	CASSFGGPARGGYTF
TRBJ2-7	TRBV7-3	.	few	TGTGCCAGCAGCTTAGAGCCATACTCCTACGAGCAGTACTTC	CASSLEPYSYEQYF
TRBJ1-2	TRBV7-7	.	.	TGTGCCAGCAGCCAAGACCGGGGAAGGGATGGCTACACCTTC	CASSQDRGRDGYTF
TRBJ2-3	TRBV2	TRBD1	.	TGTGCCAGCATCGAACGAGGGGGCCGGAGAGATACGCAGTATTTT	CASIERGGRRDTQYF
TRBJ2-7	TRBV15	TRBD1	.	TGTGCCACCAGCAGCGCGGACAGGGGGCGCCCCTACGAGCAGTACTTC	CATSSADRGRPYEQYF
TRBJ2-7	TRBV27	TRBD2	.	TGTGCCAGCAGTTTAAAGGGGACTAGCTGGACCTACGAGCAGTACTTC	CASSLKGTSWTYEQYF
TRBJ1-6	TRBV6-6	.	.	TGTGCCAGCAGTTACGATTCGACACGTTATAATTCACCCCTCCACTTT	CASSYDSTRYNSPLHF
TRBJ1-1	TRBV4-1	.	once	TGCGCCAGCAGCCAATGGGGGGGGGACACTGAAGCTTTCTTT	CASSQWGGDTEAFF
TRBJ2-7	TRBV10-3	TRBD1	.	TGTGCCATCAGAGACCGAAACCCGACAGGGCGTTTGGACTACGAGCAGTACTTC	CAIRDRNPTGRLDYEQYF
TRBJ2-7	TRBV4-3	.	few	TGCGCCAGCAGCCAAGATCGTCGGCTGACCTACGAGCAGTACTTC	CASSQDRRLTYEQYF
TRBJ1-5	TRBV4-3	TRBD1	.	TGCGCCAGCAGCCCCGACAGGGCCAATCAGCCCCAGCATTTT	CASSPDRANQPQHF
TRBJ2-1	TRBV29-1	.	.	TGCAGCGTTGGTGGCTCCTACAATGAGCAGTTCTTC	CSVGGSYNEQFF
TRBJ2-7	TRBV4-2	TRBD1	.	TGTGCCAGCAGCCAGTCTCCGGGACAGGGCCCCTACGAGCAGTACTTC	CASSQSPGQGPYEQYF
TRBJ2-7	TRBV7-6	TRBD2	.	TGTGCCAGCAGCCTGACTAGCGGGAGGATTTACGAGCAGTACTTC	CASSLTSGRIYEQYF
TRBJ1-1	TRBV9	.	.	TGTGCCAGCAGCGTAGTTGGAGGGTTGAACACTGAAGCTTTCTTT	CASSVVGGLNTEAFF
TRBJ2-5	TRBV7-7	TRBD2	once	TGTGCTAGCAGCTTGCTAGCGGGTTCCCAAGAGACCCAGTACTTC	CASSLLAGSQETQYF
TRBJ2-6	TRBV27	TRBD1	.	TGTGCCAGCAGTAGTGGACAGGGGATGGCTGGGGCCAACGTCCTGACTTTC	CASSSGQGMAGANVLTF
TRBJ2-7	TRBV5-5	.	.	TGTGCCAGCAGCTTGGGGTCTTCCTACGAGCAGTACTTC	CASSLGSSYEQYF
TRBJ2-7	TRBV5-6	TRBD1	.	TGTGCCAGCAGCTACGGACAGGGGAAAAACGAGCAGTACTTC	CASSYGQGKNEQYF
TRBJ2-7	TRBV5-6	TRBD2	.	TGTGCCAGCAGCTTTCGGGGGGCCTACGAGCAGTACTTC	CASSFRGAYEQYF
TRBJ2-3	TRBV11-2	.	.	TGTGCCAGCAGCTTCTTAGCGCCGGGAGATACGCAGTATTTT	CASSFLAPGDTQYF
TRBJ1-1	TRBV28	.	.	TGTGCCAGCAGTATGCCGGGGAGAAGGATGAACACTGAAGCTTTCTTT	CASSMPGRRMNTEAFF